The 21 T cell receptor beta chains given below trace back to one sample, sequenced in a study of cytomegalovirus exposure and HLA in healthy donors. With 60 Vbeta and 13 Jbeta primers, the PCR was carried out. Profiling relied on immunoSEQ multiplex PCR, and the TCRdb table lists in-frame clones only, not all of them. This table holds under 70,000 clones. Sequencing was done on a sample of PBMCs. The receptors come from a man over 45 in good health and CMV-seropositive.

The chain has TRBV7-2 and TRBJ2-7; D is unresolved. Trimming shortened V by 3 bases and J by 3 bases, and 9 bases separated the two germline ends. The CDR3 covers 13 residues. Germline V gene lookup returns CDR1 SGHTA and CDR2 FQGNSA. CDR3 in DNA: TGTGCCAGCAGCTTGGCACAAAACTACGAGCAGTACTTC. Translating gives CASSLAQNYEQYF.

V gene TRBV4-3 combines with J gene TRBJ2-5; D perhaps matches TRBD1 (6 bases). Between the trimmed V and J ends, which lost 0 bases and 0 bases, there was a span of 14 bases. Per germline, CDR1 LGHNA and CDR2 YSLEER. The CDR3 runs to 17 residues. This CDR3 is CASSQDRPGENQETQYF. The CDR3 region has the DNA TGCGCCAGCAGCCAAGATCGGCCAGGGGAAAACCAAGAGACCCAGTACTTC.

This sequence joins TRBV4-1 and TRBJ2-7; TRBD2 agrees at 12 bases. The J segment lost 3 bases and the V segment lost 2 bases, leaving 5 bases of the junction unmatched. The CDR3 is 16 amino acids. Germline V CDR1 and CDR2: MGHRA, YSYEKL. The DNA of the CDR3 is TGCGCCAGCAGCCAACAACTAGCGGGGGGTGTCTACGAGCAGTACTTC. Protein sequence: CASSQQLAGGVYEQYF.

The chain links TRBV7-6 to TRBJ2-2; unclear D gene. CDR1 is SGHVS, CDR2 FNYEAQ, per germline. Deletions cut 2 bases from V and 3 bases from J, with 10 bases between. This CDR3 is 15 amino acids long. The CDR3 region is CASSLTETDTGELFF. CDR3 DNA: TGTGCCAGCAGCTTAACAGAAACGGACACCGGGGAGCTGTTTTTT.

V usage is TRBV6-5 and J usage is TRBJ1-2; TRBD1 might be the D (5 bases). The CDR3 is made up of 14 amino acids. V dropped 7 bases and J dropped 5 bases, with 17 bases sitting between them. Germline V gene sequence: CDR1 MNHEY, CDR2 SVGAGI. CDR3 DNA: TGTGCCAGCAAAACAGGTCCAGGGCTTTATGGCTACACCTTC. This encodes CASKTGPGLYGYTF.

The V call is TRBV4-3, the J call TRBJ2-7; TRBD2 aligns across 11 bases. Germline assignment: CDR1 LGHNA and CDR2 YSLEER. The CDR3 has 15 residues. V shed 4 bases, J shed 4 bases, and the junction held 6 bases outside the gene matches. DNA for the CDR3: TGCGCCAGCAGCCCTGCGACTAGCGGGGTATACGAGCAGTACTTC. Residues: CASSPATSGVYEQYF.

The rearrangement joins TRBV6-5 to TRBJ1-5; D might be TRBD1 (5 bases). The CDR3 consists of 14 residues. The germline V gene has CDR1 MNHEY and CDR2 SVGAGI. Trimming left V 6 bases short and J 2 bases short, with 11 bases between. This chain's CDR3 is CASRPAGGNQPQHF. In DNA form, the CDR3 reads TGTGCCAGCAGACCGGCGGGGGGCAATCAGCCCCAGCATTTT.

In DNA form, the CDR3 reads TGTGCCATCAGGTTGGGGGGACAGGCCCTTGAGGCCCTCCACTTT. Residues: CAIRLGGQALEALHF. The chain is built from TRBV10-3 and TRBJ1-6, with 8 bases that match TRBD1. The germline CDR1 and CDR2 sequences are ENHRY and SYGVKD. Germline trimming cut 6 bases from V and 14 bases from J; bases unmatched to any gene: 15. This CDR3 is built from 15 residues.

The gene calls are TRBV4-1 and TRBJ1-2; 7 bases are shared with TRBD1. With 3 bases clipped from V and 4 bases from J, the junction kept 11 bases outside the gene matches. In germline, CDR1 is MGHRA, CDR2 YSYEKL. There are 16 residues in the CDR3. CDR3 nucleotides: TGCGCCAGCAGCCACGGGACAGTCTCCCCGATCTATGGCTACACCTTC. Its protein is CASSHGTVSPIYGYTF.

The V call is TRBV18, the J call TRBJ1-1; tentatively, D is TRBD1 (5 bases). CDR3 size: 14 residues. Germline CDR1 is KGHSH and CDR2 is LQKENI. The ends were cut back, 3 bases at V and 4 bases at J, with 12 bases in the middle. The CDR3 nucleotides are TGTGCCAGCTCACCTGCGCAGGGTCCCACTGAAGCTTTCTTT. Amino acid sequence: CASSPAQGPTEAFF.

This sequence joins TRBV5-1 and TRBJ2-3; 8 bases are shared with TRBD2. After removal of 4 bases from V and 0 bases from J, the junction contained 7 bases not matched to a gene. Germline V CDR1 and CDR2: SGHRS, YFSETQ. The CDR3 consists of 16 residues. CDR3 residues: CASSMGTRTSTDTQYF. The DNA of the CDR3 is TGCGCCAGCAGCATGGGGACTAGAACTAGCACAGATACGCAGTATTTT.

The rearrangement uses TRBV7-9 and TRBJ2-7; TRBD2 matches 14 bases. Looked up from germline, CDR1 is SEHNR and CDR2 is FQNEAQ (reference sequence). The CDR3 is 16 residues long. With V trimmed by 5 bases and J by 2 bases, 5 bases remained unmatched. The CDR3 DNA reads TGTGCCAGCAGCGCCGGACTAGCGGGAGGTACCTACGAGCAGTACTTC. Its translation: CASSAGLAGGTYEQYF. Looking up the rest from reference TRBV7-9 and TRBJ2-7 gives the full variable domain: DTGVSQNPRHKITKRGQNVTFRCDPISEHNRLYWYRQTLGQGPEFLTYFQNEAQLEKSRLLSDRFSAERPKGSFSTLEIQRTEQGDSAMYLCASSAGLAGGTYEQYFGPGTRLTVT.

Remarks on this clone: One junction end disagrees with the germline gene, perhaps due to a read error. The CDR3 DNA reads as TGTGCCAGCAGCGTAGACTCGGGGGGGACTGGAAACAACATATATTTT. Protein: CASSVDSGGTGNNIYF. V gene TRBV9 combines with J gene TRBJ1-3; the D gene is possibly TRBD1 (5 bases). The CDR3 is made up of 16 amino acids. CDR1 SGDLS and CDR2 YYNGEE come from the germline V gene.

The rearrangement links TRBV19 to TRBJ1-5; D perhaps matches TRBD1 (5 bases). Germline-derived CDR1 and CDR2 are LNHDA and SQIVND (reference sequence). This CDR3 comprises 14 residues. V was pared by 8 bases and J by 4 bases, with 15 bases between. CDR3 region: CASWAGGGNQPQHF. The CDR3 DNA reads TGTGCCAGTTGGGCAGGTGGGGGGAATCAGCCCCAGCATTTT.

The rearrangement links TRBV19 to TRBJ1-2; TRBD1 agrees at 7 bases. There are 15 residues in the CDR3. Per the germline V gene, CDR1 is LNHDA and CDR2 is SQIVND (reference sequence). Losses at the gene ends were 5 bases for V and 5 bases for J; bases not matched to a gene: 11. The CDR3 region is CASSPLGQTTYGYTF. The DNA of the CDR3 is TGTGCCAGTAGTCCCTTGGGACAGACTACATATGGCTACACCTTC. Together with reference TRBV19 and TRBJ1-2, the CDR3 gives the full variable domain: DGGITQSPKYLFRKEGQNVTLSCEQNLNHDAMYWYRQDPGQGLRLIYYSQIVNDFQKGDIAEGYSVSREKKESFPLTVTSAQKNPTAFYLCASSPLGQTTYGYTFGSGTRLTVV.

The genes are TRBV23-1 and TRBJ2-1, with 13 nucleotides matching TRBD2. TRBV23-1 is sorted into the ORF group, with uncertain function. This CDR3 region has 15 residues. Germline trimming cut 3 bases from V and 7 bases from J; bases unmatched to any gene: 3. CDR3 in amino acids: CASSQRLAGGNEQFF. CDR3 in DNA: TGCGCCAGCAGTCAGAGACTAGCGGGAGGAAATGAGCAGTTCTTC.

This chain joins TRBV14 and TRBJ2-7; no firm D call. The CDR3 totals 12 residues. CDR1 and CDR2 (germline): SGHDN, FVKESK. Trimming took off 3 bases at V and 0 bases at J, with 3 bases between the two ends. CDR3 DNA: TGTGCCAGCAGCCATAGCTCCTACGAGCAGTACTTC. It encodes CASSHSSYEQYF.

The J gene is TRBJ2-7, the V gene TRBV6-5, with 7 bases identical to TRBD1. The germline V gene has CDR1 MNHEY and CDR2 SVGAGI. CDR3 length: 15 residues. V lost 0 bases, J lost 4 bases, and 6 bases stayed unmatched. DNA of the CDR3: TGTGCCAGCAGTTACTCGGAAAGGGGGCTTTACGAGCAGTACTTC. This gives the protein CASSYSERGLYEQYF.

V usage is TRBV28 and J usage is TRBJ1-2, with TRBD1 identical over 8 bases. The CDR3 spans 16 residues. Germline CDR1 reads MDHEN; CDR2 reads SYDVKM. Trimming at V came to 9 bases and at J to 8 bases, leaving 20 bases not matched to a gene. As DNA, the CDR3 is TGTGCCAGTCTATACGGCGACAGGGGAAGATCGGGAGGCTACACCTTC. Amino acids: CASLYGDRGRSGGYTF.

V usage is TRBV7-9 and J usage is TRBJ2-7; perhaps TRBD1 as D (5 bases). From germline, CDR1 is SEHNR and CDR2 FQNEAQ (reference sequence). CDR3 size: 12 residues. V lost 5 bases, J lost 5 bases, and 10 bases lay in between. CDR3 nucleotide sequence: TGTGCCAGCAGCCCCGACAGCCACGAGCAGTACTTC. Its translation is CASSPDSHEQYF.

V gene TRBV11-2 combines with J gene TRBJ1-1, with TRBD1 as a possible D gene (6 bases). V shed 1 base and J shed 7 bases, with 13 bases lying between them. This CDR3 contains 14 residues. Looked up from germline, CDR1 is SGHAT and CDR2 is FQNNGV. CDR3 in amino acids: CASSLGQASGEAFF. The CDR3 bases are TGTGCCAGCAGCTTAGGACAGGCGAGCGGTGAAGCTTTCTTT. Variable domain in full (rest from reference TRBV11-2 and TRBJ1-1): EAGVAQSPRYKIIEKRQSVAFWCNPISGHATLYWYQQILGQGPKLLIQFQNNGVVDDSQLPKDRFSAERLKGVDSTLKIQPAKLEDSAVYLCASSLGQASGEAFFGQGTRLTVV.